These 14 T cell receptor beta chains share one sample of origin, sequenced in a study of blood T cells in healthy people across ages (dated by TCRdb to about 2015). Library method: 5' RACE. The sample was run on an Illumina HiSeq 2500. The second PCR ran for roughly 7 to 12 cycles and used a J-beta primer mix along with a sample-barcoded 5' primer. TCRdb's own reprocessing of the public reads used fastp at Q25 and MiXCR and kept productive beta chains. When rows share a CDR3 protein, they turn into one entry using the most common DNA and genes. The sample data list some 640,000 distinct CDR3 sequences, and approximately 30% of these were observed just once. About a sixth of the sample rests with the top ten. The sample consisted of blood. These receptors all come from a woman older than 75 in good health.

On this clonotype itself: A much larger clonotype is one base distant, so this may be a read error. V usage is TRBV20-1 and J usage is TRBJ2-1; possibly TRBD2 for D (7 bases). CDR1 and CDR2 from the germline V gene are DFQATT and SNEGSKA (reference sequence). This CDR3 spans 11 amino acids. The V and J ends lost 8 bases and 6 bases respectively, with 11 bases between them. CDR3 sequence: CSRGAGNEQFF. The CDR3 coding sequence is TGCAGTCGGGGGGCCGGCAATGAGCAGTTCTTC.

In nucleotides, the CDR3 is TGTGCCAGCAGCCGGGGACTTCAAGAGACCCAGTTCTTC. Translated, it gives CASSRGLQETQFF. The rearrangement links TRBV7-9 to TRBJ2-5; D perhaps matches TRBD2 (6 bases). Gene TRBJ2-1 matches the end of the DNA better, so the J call may be wrong. This CDR3 is 13 amino acids long. Germline CDR1 and CDR2: SEHNR and FQNEAQ (reference sequence).

This clonotype came up a few times. The V and J genes are TRBV7-9 and TRBJ2-2; the match to TRBD1 covers 7 bases. CDR3 length: 15 residues. J gave up 7 bases and V 3 bases, and 8 bases lay outside the gene matches. The V gene's germline CDR1 is SEHNR and CDR2 FQNEAQ (reference sequence). The CDR3 here is CASSFHPGGIGELFF. The CDR3 bases are TGTGCCAGCAGCTTTCACCCAGGGGGAATCGGGGAGCTGTTTTTT.

This clonotype appeared many times. This chain connects TRBV5-1 to TRBJ1-1, with TRBD1 matching over 8 bases. The CDR3 runs to 18 residues. Trimming removed 4 bases from V and 0 bases from J; junction bases left unmatched: 14. Germline V gene lookup returns CDR1 SGHRS and CDR2 YFSETQ. CDR3 nucleotide sequence: TGCGCCAGCAGCCACGGAGGTGGACAGGGCTTAATGAACACTGAAGCTTTCTTT. Translated: CASSHGGGQGLMNTEAFF.

This clonotype was observed once. This sequence joins TRBV6-5 and TRBJ2-1; D is unresolved. Deletions cut 0 bases from V and 3 bases from J, with 6 bases between. The CDR3 covers 14 residues. Germline V lookup: CDR1 MNHEY, CDR2 SVGAGI. The CDR3: CASSYSGNYNEQFF. The CDR3 coding sequence is TGTGCCAGCAGTTACTCGGGAAACTACAATGAGCAGTTCTTC.

As to this clonotype: A clone one base away is much larger, so this may be a read error. The chain couples TRBV5-1 to TRBJ2-1; D is ambiguous. This CDR3 is 15 amino acids long. Germline values: CDR1 SGHRS, CDR2 YFSETQ. The CDR3 is CASSLKRSPHNKQFF. Here the CDR3 DNA reads TGCGCCAGCAGTCTTAAGCGATCCCCCCACAATAAGCAGTTCTTC.

The chain uses TRBV29-1 and TRBJ1-4, with D unresolved. This CDR3 region has 12 residues. The V and J ends lost 6 bases and 11 bases respectively, with 16 bases between them. Germline V lookup: CDR1 SQVTM, CDR2 ANQGSEA. CDR3 sequence reads: CSVGSGSEKLFF. The DNA of the CDR3 is TGCAGCGTCGGCTCTGGGAGTGAGAAACTGTTTTTT. Combining the CDR3 with reference TRBV29-1 and TRBJ1-4 gives the whole variable domain SAVISQKPSRDICQRGTSLTIQCQVDSQVTMMFWYRQQPGQSLTLIATANQGSEATYESGFVIDKFPISRPNLTFSTLTVSNMSPEDSSIYLCSVGSGSEKLFFGSGTQLSVL.

CDR3 bases: TGTGCCAGCAGTGGACGCGGTTACCTCTCCTCTAACTATGGCTACACCTTC. Its translation is CASSGRGYLSSNYGYTF. The chain has TRBV6-1 and TRBJ1-2; no reliable D call. The CDR3 length is 17 residues. Germline V CDR1 and CDR2: MNHNS, SASEGT. Trimming removed 4 bases at V and 0 bases at J, with 18 bases between.

The sample holds a few counts of this clonotype. The chain recombines TRBV6-1 with TRBJ2-1; D ambiguous. The CDR3 consists of 11 residues. Germline assignment: CDR1 MNHNS and CDR2 SASEGT. V was trimmed by 6 bases and J by 13 bases, leaving 13 bases between them. The CDR3 DNA reads TGTGCCAGCAGGCCCCTAGAGACCCAGTTCTTC. It specifies CASRPLETQFF.

This clonotype was seen at least ten times. This chain links TRBV5-6 with TRBJ2-5, with TRBD2 identical over 7 bases. Per germline, CDR1 SGHDT and CDR2 YYEEEE. Trimming took 3 bases from V and 4 from J; bases not matched to a gene: 9. The CDR3 contains 15 residues. CDR3 protein: CASSWDDWGGETQYF. CDR3 coding DNA: TGTGCCAGCAGCTGGGATGATTGGGGGGGAGAGACCCAGTACTTC. The entire variable domain, with the rest obtained from reference TRBV5-6 and TRBJ2-5, is as follows: DAGVTQSPTHLIKTRGQQVTLRCSPKSGHDTVSWYQQALGQGPQFIFQYYEEEERQRGNFPDRFSGHQFPNYSSELNVNALLLGDSALYLCASSWDDWGGETQYFGPGTRLLVL.

The genes are TRBV12-3 or TRBV12-4 and TRBJ2-3; 10 positions agree with TRBD2. The CDR3 runs to 15 residues. With 7 bases clipped from V and 1 base from J, the junction kept 5 bases outside the gene matches. The CDR3 DNA reads TGTGCCAGCACCTTGGGGACTAGCGGCACAGATACGCAGTATTTT. Its translation: CASTLGTSGTDTQYF.

This chain links TRBV5-4 with TRBJ2-2; the D is unclear. From germline, CDR1 is SGHNT and CDR2 YYREEE (reference sequence). Deletions cut 5 bases from V and 1 base from J, with 12 bases between. The CDR3 sequence is 15 residues long. The CDR3 DNA reads as TGTGCCAGCAGAAATAATAGGGAGAACACCGGGGAGCTGTTTTTT. Translation: CASRNNRENTGELFF.

This clonotype was recorded at least ten times. The chain carries TRBV6-2 or TRBV6-3 and TRBJ2-4, with unresolved D. From germline, CDR1 is MNHEY and CDR2 SVGEGT. Trimming pared 0 bases from V and 4 bases from J, leaving 7 bases between. The CDR3 runs to 14 residues. CDR3 bases: TGTGCCAGCAGTTACTCGGGCGGAAAAAACATTCAGTACTTC. This encodes CASSYSGGKNIQYF.

The chain combines TRBV4-3 with TRBJ2-2; maybe TRBD2 (5 bases). There are 16 residues in the CDR3. Germline CDR1 LGHNA, CDR2 YSLEER. The V gene lost 0 bases and the J gene lost 5 bases, with 13 bases spanning the gap. CDR3 sequence (DNA): TGCGCCAGCAGCCAAGATCACGGGGTCGGGACCGGGGAGCTGTTTTTT. This sequence encodes CASSQDHGVGTGELFF.